The rows below give T cell receptor beta chains drawn from one sample of a study of PD-1 blockade in classical Hodgkin lymphoma. Clones were sequenced by immunoSEQ multiplex PCR, and TCRdb holds only the in-frame ones, with some missing. The sample lists around 30,000 clones; around 89% were seen once. Sequencing was done on a sample of CD4+ T cells from blood. These receptors were taken from a human donor with classical Hodgkin lymphoma. Each CDR3 is given with its conserved first and last residue. The order of the fields is clone size, J gene, V gene, CDR3 length, D gene, CDR3 DNA, CDR3 protein. The D gene is left open where the match is weak. The size field is filled for only some rows; it gives once, few, many or a size class.

once | TRBJ2-3 | TRBV19 | 15 | - | TGTGCCAGTAGTATTCCCGGGGACGGCACAGATACGCAGTATTTT | CASSIPGDGTDTQYF
- | TRBJ2-7 | TRBV28 | 14 | TRBD2 | TGTGCCAGCACCCCTAGCGGGAGCTGGTACGAGCAGTACTTC | CASTPSGSWYEQYF
- | TRBJ1-2 | TRBV11-2 | 12 | - | TGTGCCAGCAGCACGACAAGGGATGGCTACACCTTC | CASSTTRDGYTF
- | TRBJ2-7 | TRBV27 | 15 | TRBD1 | TGTGCCAGCACAAGGGTTGGGGGGACAGGGGCCCGGCAGTACTTC | CASTRVGGTGARQYF
- | TRBJ2-2 | TRBV9 | 16 | - | TGTGCCAGCAGCGTAACTACAACAGGGTCCACCGGGGAGCTGTTTTTT | CASSVTTTGSTGELFF
- | TRBJ2-2 | TRBV5-4 | 15 | - | TGTGCCAGCAGCTTTCCCCAGTCGGCCACCGGGGAGCTGTTTTTT | CASSFPQSATGELFF
- | TRBJ1-1 | TRBV2 | 13 | - | TGTGCCAGCAGTGAAGCCCTCAGGGGAGAAGCTTTCTTT | CASSEALRGEAFF
- | TRBJ1-2 | TRBV5-1 | 13 | - | TGCGCCAGCAGCTCACAGCCTGGCTATGGCTACACCTTC | CASSSQPGYGYTF
- | TRBJ2-2 | TRBV5-5 | 16 | - | TGTGCCAGCAGCTTATACGGGACCGTAAACACCGGGGAGCTGTTTTTT | CASSLYGTVNTGELFF
- | TRBJ2-1 | TRBV19 | 15 | TRBD2 | TGTGCCAGTCAAGGCAGGACTAGCTCTTACAATGAGCAGTTCTTC | CASQGRTSSYNEQFF
- | TRBJ1-4 | TRBV27 | 15 | - | TGTGCCAGCAGTTTACGTACTGCAACTAATGAAAAACTGTTTTTT | CASSLRTATNEKLFF
few | TRBJ1-6 | TRBV6-6 | 12 | - | TGTGCCAGCAGTCTACTCCTTTCACCCCTCCACTTT | CASSLLLSPLHF
- | TRBJ1-2 | TRBV28 | 11 | - | TGTGCCAGCAGCCTCCTCTATGGCTACACCTTC | CASSLLYGYTF
- | TRBJ2-5 | TRBV5-5 | 13 | - | TGTGCCAGCAGGCTAGCGCCACAAGAGACCCAGTACTTC | CASRLAPQETQYF
once | TRBJ2-3 | TRBV30 | 15 | - | TGTGCCAGAGCTTTAAGGGGGAGTAGCACAGATACGCAGTATTTT | CARALRGSSTDTQYF
- | TRBJ2-7 | TRBV7-6 | 16 | TRBD2 | TGTGCCAGCAGCTCTGGGACTAGCGGGAGTACGGGCGAGCAGTACTTC | CASSSGTSGSTGEQYF
- | TRBJ2-5 | TRBV9 | 14 | - | TGTGCCAGCAGCGTAGGCCTCAGGGCAGAGACCCAGTACTTC | CASSVGLRAETQYF
- | TRBJ2-6 | TRBV19 | 12 | - | TGTGCCAGTAACAAAGGGGCCAACGTCCTGACTTTC | CASNKGANVLTF
- | TRBJ1-5 | TRBV7-2 | 18 | TRBD1 | TGTGCCAGCAGCCGTTTCGGGACAGGGCATTATAGCAATCAGCCCCAGCATTTT | CASSRFGTGHYSNQPQHF
- | TRBJ2-2 | TRBV25-1 | 17 | - | TGTGCCAGCAGTGAATTTCAGGGGAGTGTTAACGCCGGGGAGCTGTTTTTT | CASSEFQGSVNAGELFF
- | TRBJ2-4 | TRBV7-2 | 15 | - | TGTGCCAGCAGCTTGGGGCGACTAGCCAAAAACATTCAGTACTTC | CASSLGRLAKNIQYF
- | TRBJ2-3 | TRBV2 | 13 | TRBD2 | TGTGCCAGCAGTTCGGGGGGAGGGGTGGCGCAGTATTTT | CASSSGGGVAQYF
- | TRBJ1-3 | TRBV7-2 | 14 | - | TGTGCCAGCAGCCGCGACCAGGGTACTAACACCATATATTTT | CASSRDQGTNTIYF
- | TRBJ2-3 | TRBV28 | 15 | - | TGTGCCAGCAGTCGGCCAGCCCTGGGCACAGATACGCAGTATTTT | CASSRPALGTDTQYF
- | TRBJ1-2 | TRBV7-9 | 12 | - | TGTGCCAGCAGCTCAACTCCAGCTGGCTACACCTTC | CASSSTPAGYTF
- | TRBJ1-1 | TRBV10-3 | 14 | - | TGTGCCATCAGTCCGTGGGAGGTGAACACTGAAGCTTTCTTT | CAISPWEVNTEAFF
- | TRBJ2-3 | TRBV6-1 | 14 | - | TGTGCCAGCAGTGCTACTTTAAGCACAGATACGCAGTATTTT | CASSATLSTDTQYF
- | TRBJ1-5 | TRBV19 | 14 | - | TGTGCCAGTATCCGGACAGATAGCAATCAGCCCCAGCATTTT | CASIRTDSNQPQHF
- | TRBJ1-1 | TRBV19 | 17 | TRBD1 | TGTGCCAGTAGTATAGTTACGACAGGGGGCGGGAACACTGAAGCTTTCTTT | CASSIVTTGGGNTEAFF
- | TRBJ1-2 | TRBV5-1 | 13 | TRBD1 | TGCGCCAGCAGGTTGGACAGGGGTTATGGCTACACCTTC | CASRLDRGYGYTF
few | TRBJ1-4 | TRBV2 | 14 | TRBD1 | TGTGCCAGCAGAGAAACAGGGGGCATGGGAAAACTGTTTTTT | CASRETGGMGKLFF
- | TRBJ1-4 | TRBV5-4 | 16 | - | TGTGCCAGCAGCTCACCCGAGGGGGGAACTAATGAAAAACTGTTTTTT | CASSSPEGGTNEKLFF
few | TRBJ2-1 | TRBV5-1 | 14 | - | TGCGCCAGCAGTGTGGACTACCCCATCAATGAGCAGTTCTTC | CASSVDYPINEQFF
- | TRBJ2-7 | TRBV5-4 | 14 | - | TGTGCCAGCAGCTTAGATAAGTTCTCCTACGAGCAGTACTTC | CASSLDKFSYEQYF
- | TRBJ1-1 | TRBV20-1 | 9 | - | TGCAGTGCTGGGATCAAAGCTTTCTTT | CSAGIKAFF
- | TRBJ1-2 | TRBV2 | 14 | - | TGTGCCAGCAGGCTGGTCCCTTTCGGGGATGGCTACACCTTC | CASRLVPFGDGYTF
- | TRBJ1-2 | TRBV5-1 | 13 | - | TGCGCCAGCAGCTTGGACAGGATCTATGGCTACACCTTC | CASSLDRIYGYTF
- | TRBJ1-3 | TRBV28 | 16 | - | TGTGCCAGCAGTCCCCCCGGAGCAGGGCTATCTTCCACCATATATTTT | CASSPPGAGLSSTIYF
- | TRBJ1-2 | TRBV18 | 13 | - | TGTGCCAGCTCACGGGATTCTAACTATGGCTACACCTTC | CASSRDSNYGYTF
once | TRBJ1-4 | TRBV14 | 12 | - | TGTGCCAGCAGCCCAAATCATGAAAAACTGTTTTTT | CASSPNHEKLFF
- | TRBJ2-2 | TRBV4-3 | 15 | - | TGCGCCAGCAGCCTCGGATATGGGAACACCGGGGAGCTGTTTTTT | CASSLGYGNTGELFF
- | TRBJ1-5 | TRBV4-2 | 16 | TRBD1 | TGTGCCAGCAGCCAGGACACAGGGGGTGGCAATCAGCCCCAGCATTTT | CASSQDTGGGNQPQHF
- | TRBJ2-1 | TRBV7-2 | 17 | TRBD2 | TGTGCCAGCAGCTCCTTAGGGACTAGCGGGACTTACAATGAGCAGTTCTTC | CASSSLGTSGTYNEQFF
- | TRBJ1-1 | TRBV27 | 14 | - | TGTGCCAGCAGTTCCGGGGGGCATCGCACTGAAGCTTTCTTT | CASSSGGHRTEAFF
- | TRBJ2-5 | TRBV5-4 | 15 | TRBD1 | TGTGCCAGCAGCTTGGCCTCAGGGGGCGAAGAGACCCAGTACTTC | CASSLASGGEETQYF